This entry lists 24 T cell receptor beta chains sequenced from one sample in a study of beta chain features in type 1 diabetes. Findings and caveats of the study: Shorter TCRB CDR3s, moderately but significantly so, were found in Type 1 diabetes patients in all four CD4+ subsets.

All of the isolated RNA was reverse transcribed, so expressed TCRB transcripts were sequenced. Clones were sequenced by immunoSEQ multiplex PCR, and TCRdb holds only the in-frame ones, with some missing. The sample lists approximately 250,000 clones, under 13% occurring once. These TCRs' antigens remain unknown. Sequencing used naive CD4+ T cells from blood. These receptors were obtained from a man aged 25 to 40 with type 1 diabetes.

This clone was seen more than once but under ten times. This rearrangement joins TRBV7-8 to TRBJ2-3; a possible D gene is TRBD1 (5 bases). Trimming cost V 3 bases and J 1 base, with 8 bases left between them. The CDR3 runs to 14 residues. Germline V CDR1 and CDR2: SGHVS, FQNEAQ. The CDR3 DNA sequence: TGTGCCAGCAGCTTCACCAGGGGCACAGATACGCAGTATTTT. This translates into CASSFTRGTDTQYF.

The V gene is TRBV7-2, the J gene TRBJ2-3; weak D call: TRBD2 (5 bases). The germline V and J ends were trimmed by 2 bases and 6 bases, with 12 bases remaining between them. Germline V gene sequence: CDR1 SGHTA, CDR2 FQGNSA. This CDR3 region has 14 residues. CDR3 residues: CASSLLTNTDTQYF. For the CDR3, the DNA is TGTGCCAGCAGCTTACTGACTAACACCGATACGCAGTATTTT. Drawing the rest from reference TRBV7-2 and TRBJ2-3, the complete variable domain is GAGVSQSPSNKVTEKGKDVELRCDPISGHTALYWYRQSLGQGLEFLIYFQGNSAPDKSGLPSDRFSAERTGGSVSTLTIQRTQQEDSAVYLCASSLLTNTDTQYFGPGTRLTVL.

This clone has just a few counts. The chain has TRBV28 and TRBJ1-4; TRBD1 aligns across 9 bases. The J segment lost 7 bases and the V segment lost 4 bases, leaving 4 bases of the junction unmatched. Germline lookup yields CDR1 MDHEN and CDR2 SYDVKM. This CDR3 region has 14 residues. CDR3 in amino acids: CASSSGQGSEKLFF. The CDR3 coding sequence is TGTGCCAGCAGTTCGGGACAGGGTAGTGAAAAACTGTTTTTT.

This clone came up a few times. This sequence joins TRBV2 and TRBJ2-2, with D possibly matching TRBD1 (7 bases). The CDR3 consists of 14 residues. CDR1 SNHLY and CDR2 FYNNEI come from the germline V gene. V was trimmed by 8 bases and J by 5 bases, leaving 15 bases between them. Written as DNA, the CDR3 is TGTGCCAGCTCTAGGACAGGAGGGACCGGGGAGCTGTTTTTT. Translated, it gives CASSRTGGTGELFF.

This CDR3 is CASGDREASPLHF. The CDR3 nucleotides are TGTGCCAGCGGGGACAGGGAGGCTTCACCCCTCCACTTT. The V gene is TRBV10-3, the J gene TRBJ1-6, with 9 nucleotides matching TRBD1. CDR3 length: 13 amino acids. Germline V CDR1 and CDR2: ENHRY, SYGVKD. After removal of 10 bases from V and 9 bases from J, the junction contained 7 bases not matched to a gene.

This clone was seen just once. This chain links TRBV5-6 with TRBJ1-1; D might be TRBD1 (6 bases). CDR1 and CDR2 from the germline V gene are SGHDT and YYEEEE. The length of the CDR3 is 13 residues. V lost 2 bases to trimming and J lost 3 bases, with 8 bases between them. The DNA of the CDR3 is TGTGCCAGCAGCTTTGGACAGCACACTGAAGCTTTCTTT. Translating gives CASSFGQHTEAFF.

The CDR3, as DNA: TGTGCCAGCTCACCACCGGCGGGCAGGGGCCACCAAGAGACCCAGTACTTC. It specifies CASSPPAGRGHQETQYF. V is TRBV18 and J is TRBJ2-5; perhaps TRBD1 as D (6 bases). This CDR3 region has 17 residues. V was shortened by 0 bases and J by 0 bases, with 14 bases between the two germline ends. The germline CDR1 and CDR2 sequences are KGHSH and LQKENI.

The CDR3 bases are TGTGCCAGCAGCTTCAGTTCCATTGGTGAAAAACTGTTTTTT. Amino acid sequence: CASSFSSIGEKLFF. The V and J genes are TRBV5-5 and TRBJ1-4; unclear D gene. Trimming took off 2 bases at V and 7 bases at J, with 12 bases between the two ends. There are 14 residues in the CDR3. Germline CDR1 is SGHKS and CDR2 is YYEKEE (reference sequence).

This clone was found a few times. This chain links TRBV19 with TRBJ2-2, with D perhaps matching TRBD1 (6 bases). Germline V gives CDR1 LNHDA, CDR2 SQIVND (reference sequence). The CDR3 sequence is 13 residues long. Trimming removed 7 bases from V and 7 bases from J, with 13 bases in between. The CDR3 region has the DNA TGTGCCAGTACGTCAGGGGAAATCGGGGAGCTGTTTTTT. Translating gives CASTSGEIGELFF. Looking up the rest from reference TRBV19 and TRBJ2-2 gives the full variable domain: DGGITQSPKYLFRKEGQNVTLSCEQNLNHDAMYWYRQDPGQGLRLIYYSQIVNDFQKGDIAEGYSVSREKKESFPLTVTSAQKNPTAFYLCASTSGEIGELFFGEGSRLTVL.

The chain has TRBV6-5 and TRBJ2-3, with a weak D call TRBD2 (6 bases). V was pared by 5 bases and J by 3 bases, with 9 bases between. The V gene's germline CDR1 is MNHEY and CDR2 SVGAGI. The CDR3 has 13 amino acids. CDR3 sequence reads: CASSQAGTDTQYF. CDR3 in DNA: TGTGCCAGCAGTCAGGCGGGAACAGATACGCAGTATTTT.

This clone appeared a few times. This rearrangement joins TRBV5-1 to TRBJ1-1; 8 bases map to TRBD1. Trimming cost V 7 bases and J 2 bases; bases outside gene matches: 7. From germline, CDR1 is SGHRS and CDR2 YFSETQ. This CDR3 spans 14 amino acids. CDR3 region: CASGRTGSNTEAFF. Here the CDR3 DNA reads TGCGCCAGCGGACGGACAGGGAGTAACACTGAAGCTTTCTTT. Complete variable domain (other parts from reference TRBV5-1 and TRBJ1-1): KAGVTQTPRYLIKTRGQQVTLSCSPISGHRSVSWYQQTPGQGLQFLFEYFSETQRNKGNFPGRFSGRQFSNSRSEMNVSTLELGDSALYLCASGRTGSNTEAFFGQGTRLTVV.

The genes are TRBV27 and TRBJ2-2; TRBD1 agrees at 7 bases. Germline V gene sequence: CDR1 MNHEY, CDR2 SMNVEV (reference sequence). The CDR3 loop spans 15 amino acids. The ends lost 7 bases at V and 1 base at J; junction bases unmatched: 6. The CDR3, as DNA: TGTGCCAGCACCGTACACAGGGGGAACACCGGGGAGCTGTTTTTT. Its protein is CASTVHRGNTGELFF.

J is TRBJ1-2 and V is TRBV5-5; D may be TRBD1 (5 bases). The CDR3 consists of 13 residues. Germline CDR1 reads SGHKS; CDR2 reads YYEKEE (reference sequence). V shed 5 bases and J shed 6 bases, with 14 bases lying between them. DNA for the CDR3: TGTGCCAGCAGACCTCCAGGGAGGGATGGCTACACCTTC. Its protein is CASRPPGRDGYTF.

This clone was observed a handful of times. The chain combines TRBV19 with TRBJ2-5; 9 bases agree with TRBD1. The CDR3 has 16 residues. CDR1 and CDR2 (germline): LNHDA, SQIVND (reference sequence). V trimming: 3 bases; J trimming: 4 bases; junction bases outside the gene matches: 9. The CDR3 DNA follows: TGTGCCAGTAGTATGGCCGGGACAGGGTTGGGAGAGACCCAGTACTTC. Residues: CASSMAGTGLGETQYF.

This clone was seen a few times. The chain's CDR3 is CASSEHRAGGYTF. The DNA for the CDR3 is TGTGCCAGCAGTGAGCATAGGGCGGGTGGCTACACCTTC. The chain links TRBV25-1 to TRBJ1-2, with no clear D. Germline V gene data show CDR1 as MGHDK and CDR2 as SYGVNS. V was shortened by 3 bases and J by 7 bases, with 12 bases between the two germline ends. CDR3 size: 13 residues.

This chain links TRBV2 with TRBJ1-2; TRBD1 aligns across 7 bases. V dropped 6 bases and J dropped 6; count of bases not matched to a gene: 7. Germline CDR1 and CDR2: SNHLY and FYNNEI. The CDR3 totals 13 residues. The CDR3 loop reads CASSLTGEDGYTF. For the CDR3, the DNA is TGTGCCAGCAGCCTAACAGGGGAAGATGGCTACACCTTC.

This clone was picked up a small number of times. The genes are TRBV9 and TRBJ2-7; TRBD1 matches 9 bases. This CDR3 has 15 residues. Germline assignment: CDR1 SGDLS and CDR2 YYNGEE. J gave up 5 bases and V 3 bases, and 9 bases lay outside the gene matches. CDR3 residues: CASSARTGANDEQYF. The CDR3, as DNA: TGTGCCAGCAGCGCGAGGACAGGGGCCAACGACGAGCAGTACTTC.

This clone was recorded a few times. The chain combines TRBV6-5 with TRBJ2-3; 7 bases agree with TRBD1. The CDR3 extends over 14 amino acids. V shed 4 bases, J shed 1 base, and the junction held 2 bases outside the gene matches. Per germline, CDR1 MNHEY and CDR2 SVGAGI. The CDR3 DNA sequence: TGTGCCAGCAGTTGGGACAGTCGCACAGATACGCAGTATTTT. Amino acids: CASSWDSRTDTQYF.

The chain has TRBV7-6 and TRBJ2-1, with 9 bases lining up with TRBD2. The V segment lost 5 bases and the J segment 4 bases; nucleotides outside the gene matches: 6. This CDR3 comprises 15 residues. The V gene's germline CDR1 is SGHVS and CDR2 FNYEAQ. This CDR3 is CASSPSSGAYNEQFF. The CDR3 nucleotides are TGTGCCAGCAGCCCCTCTAGCGGGGCGTACAATGAGCAGTTCTTC.

Only a few counts were recorded for this clone. The rearrangement joins TRBV27 to TRBJ1-2; D gene ambiguous. This CDR3 is built from 13 residues. The germline V gene has CDR1 MNHEY and CDR2 SMNVEV (reference sequence). The germline V and J ends were trimmed by 4 bases and 0 bases, with 6 bases remaining between them. The CDR3 DNA follows: TGTGCCAGCAGTTCCAGTACTAACTATGGCTACACCTTC. It yields the protein CASSSSTNYGYTF.

This clone appeared many times. The chain links TRBV7-2 to TRBJ1-2; D is possibly TRBD1 (5 bases). This CDR3 region has 12 residues. Per the germline V gene, CDR1 is SGHTA and CDR2 is FQGNSA. V lost 3 bases and J 4 bases, leaving 6 bases between the germline ends. Written as DNA, the CDR3 is TGTGCCAGCAGCTTCGACAGCTATGGCTACACCTTC. It is translated as CASSFDSYGYTF. Supplemented by reference TRBV7-2 and TRBJ1-2, the full variable domain reads GAGVSQSPSNKVTEKGKDVELRCDPISGHTALYWYRQSLGQGLEFLIYFQGNSAPDKSGLPSDRFSAERTGGSVSTLTIQRTQQEDSAVYLCASSFDSYGYTFGSGTRLTVV.

This clone was recorded a few times. The rearrangement joins TRBV9 to TRBJ2-1, with TRBD1 as a possible D gene (5 bases). The germline V gene encodes CDR1 SGDLS and CDR2 YYNGEE. The V end lost 0 bases, the J end lost 3 bases, and 19 bases lay between the germline ends. The CDR3 has 18 residues. The CDR3: CASSVGLTGILRYNEQFF. CDR3 nucleotides: TGTGCCAGCAGCGTAGGCCTCACAGGAATCCTCCGCTACAATGAGCAGTTCTTC.

This clone has just a few counts. The sample holds other DNA sequences that translate to the same CDR3. The chain has TRBV7-2 and TRBJ2-5, with D possibly being TRBD2 (6 bases). From germline, CDR1 is SGHTA and CDR2 FQGNSA. The CDR3 totals 12 residues. With 3 bases removed from V and 4 bases from J, the gap between germline ends came to 6 bases. The CDR3 loop is CASSFGGETQYF. The CDR3 nucleotides are TGTGCCAGCAGCTTCGGGGGAGAGACCCAGTACTTC.

This clone was seen a handful of times. The V gene is TRBV7-3, the J gene TRBJ2-1; the D gene is possibly TRBD1 (5 bases). CDR3 length equals 14 residues. The V and J ends lost 5 bases and 2 bases respectively, with 10 bases between them. Germline V gene lookup returns CDR1 SGHTA and CDR2 FQGTGA. For the CDR3, the DNA is TGTGCCAGCAGCCCCACAGGTACCTACAATGAGCAGTTCTTC. It is translated as CASSPTGTYNEQFF.